What follows is one TCR beta chain and its context. This sample was taken from a study of tumor-infiltrating lymphocytes in glioblastoma multiforme. V shed 3 bases, J shed 3 bases, and the junction held 7 bases outside the gene matches. The CDR3 is made up of 15 amino acids. Germline-derived CDR1 and CDR2 are SQVTM and ANQGSEA. Multiple V-beta primers and a C-beta primer amplified TCRB from RNA. TCRdb re-called the multiplex PCR reads with MiXCR, one entry per CDR3 protein. The table lists some 15,000 distinct CDR3 sequences, over 55% of them singletons. This receptor was obtained from a male donor with glioblastoma. The chain links TRBV29-1 to TRBJ2-4; 8 bases agree with TRBD2. Sequencing used brain tumor tissue. CDR3 sequence (DNA): TGCAGCGTTGATGGAGCGGGAGAGGGCAAAAACATTCAGTACTTC. Translated: CSVDGAGEGKNIQYF. Full variable domain (rest looked up from reference TRBV29-1 and TRBJ2-4): SAVISQKPSRDICQRGTSLTIQCQVDSQVTMMFWYRQQPGQSLTLIATANQGSEATYESGFVIDKFPISRPNLTFSTLTVSNMSPEDSSIYLCSVDGAGEGKNIQYFGAGTRLSVL.